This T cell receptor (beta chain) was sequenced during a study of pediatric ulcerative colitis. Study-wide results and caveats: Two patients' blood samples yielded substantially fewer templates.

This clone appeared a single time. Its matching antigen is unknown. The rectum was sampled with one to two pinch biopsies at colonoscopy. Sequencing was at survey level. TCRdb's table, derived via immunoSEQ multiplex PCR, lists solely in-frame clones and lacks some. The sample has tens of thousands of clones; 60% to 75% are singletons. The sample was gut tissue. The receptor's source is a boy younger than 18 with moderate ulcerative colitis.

This CDR3 is CASSPTGTTGELFF. CDR3 nucleotide sequence: TGTGCCAGCTCACCGACCGGGACCACCGGGGAGCTGTTTTTT. The chain carries TRBV18 and TRBJ2-2, with D perhaps assigned TRBD1 or TRBD2 (5 bases each). The CDR3 spans 14 residues. CDR1 is KGHSH and CDR2 is LQKENI in the germline V gene. Trimming pared 3 bases from V and 4 bases from J, leaving 9 bases between.